The source of this T cell receptor beta chain is a study of T cells in Graves' hyperthyroidism and ophthalmopathy. This clonotype was observed a few times. Researchers took RNA transcripts and amplified the TCR beta CDR3 regions from them. TCR CDR3 underwent first-round RT-PCR with the HTBI primer set. A single record per CDR3 protein comes from TCRdb applying MiXCR to the multiplex PCR reads. Found here are about 380,000 distinct CDR3 sequences, less than 15% of them singletons; the top ten hold roughly 20%. Germline loops: CDR1 SGDLS, CDR2 YYNGEE. The V end was cut by 0 bases, the J end by 8 bases, with 11 bases between. The CDR3 has 14 amino acids.

This clonotype was obtained from a man aged 25 to 40 with Graves' hyperthyroidism that later progressed to Graves' ophthalmopathy. V gene TRBV9 combines with J gene TRBJ1-4; D might be TRBD1 (5 bases). The sequencing input was blood. The CDR3 is CASSVETEDEKLFF. The CDR3 DNA is TGTGCCAGCAGCGTAGAGACAGAGGACGAAAAACTGTTTTTT.